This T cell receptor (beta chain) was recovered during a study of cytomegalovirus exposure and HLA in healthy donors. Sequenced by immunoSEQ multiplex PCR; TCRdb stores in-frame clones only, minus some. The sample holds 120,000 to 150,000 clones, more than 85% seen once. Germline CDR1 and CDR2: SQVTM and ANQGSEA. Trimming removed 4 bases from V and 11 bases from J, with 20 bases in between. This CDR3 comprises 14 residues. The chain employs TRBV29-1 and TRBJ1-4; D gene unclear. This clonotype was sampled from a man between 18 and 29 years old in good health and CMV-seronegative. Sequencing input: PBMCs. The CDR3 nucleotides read TGCAGCGTTGGCCGAACCTCGGAGGCGTCGAAACTGTTTTTT. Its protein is CSVGRTSEASKLFF.